This TCR beta chain was profiled in a study of blood T cell repertoires in COVID-19. Turning to the study itself: The United States, Italy and Spain were the sources of the acute and convalescent COVID-19 samples. The cDNA or gDNA used as material had been derived from T cells, B-cell-depleted T cells, or PBMCs.

TCRdb's copy holds only in-frame clones and misses some; the assay was immunoSEQ multiplex PCR. Among approximately 280,000 clones, 85% were seen once, and the ten largest hold roughly 2.5%. The study counted Cohort 3 donors as recovered given two negative PCRs, clearance, or symptom resolution. Trimming left V 2 bases short and J 4 bases short, with 8 bases between. Germline V gene data show CDR1 as MNHEY and CDR2 as SVGAGI. This CDR3 contains 13 residues. V usage is TRBV6-5 and J usage is TRBJ2-5; D is ambiguous. The sequencing sample was made of PBMCs or T cells enriched from blood (not recorded which). The source is a woman in her forties or fifties who had recovered from COVID-19. The CDR3 coding sequence is TGTGCCAGCAGTTACCCAAGAGGAGAGACCCAGTACTTC. Translating gives CASSYPRGETQYF.